This TCR beta chain was recovered during a study of beta chain features in type 1 diabetes. Expressed TCRB transcripts got sequenced, as all isolated RNA was reverse transcribed. This table comes from immunoSEQ multiplex PCR, and its TCRdb copy is limited to in-frame clones, with some not included. The sample contains 400,000 or so clones, around 12% of which appear only once. The study, taken as a whole, reports: Patients with Type 1 diabetes showed moderately but significantly shorter TCRB CDR3s in all four CD4+ subsets.

CDR3 length equals 16 residues. The ends lost 1 base at V and 3 bases at J; junction bases unmatched: 2. CDR1 is LGHNA, CDR2 YNFKEQ, per germline. A word on this clone: What it binds is not known.

The chain links TRBV4-2 to TRBJ2-6, with TRBD1 identical over 8 bases. The source material was naive CD4+ T cells from blood. The TCR comes from a woman under 30 with type 1 diabetes. CDR3 in DNA: TGTGCCAGCAGCCAAGCGACAGGGGTTGGGGCCAACGTCCTGACTTTC. Protein: CASSQATGVGANVLTF.